These 21 T cell receptor beta chains were all obtained from the same sample, sequenced in a study of blood T cell repertoires in COVID-19. Profiling relied on immunoSEQ multiplex PCR, and the TCRdb table lists in-frame clones only, not all of them. The repertoire includes about 410,000 clones, 86% of them detected once, and 1.4% sits in the top ten. Sequencing was carried out using peripheral blood. Receptor source: a woman under 40 with active or convalescent COVID-19.

The chain is built from TRBV3-1 (or the pseudogene TRBV3-2) and TRBJ2-1; 7 nucleotides agree with TRBD2. Germline V gene lookup returns CDR1 LGHDT and CDR2 YNNKEL (reference sequence). This CDR3 has 13 amino acids. With V trimmed by 3 bases and J by 6 bases, 2 bases remained unmatched. The CDR3 DNA follows: TGTGCCAGCAGCCAGGGACTACCCAATGAGCAGTTCTTC. This translates into CASSQGLPNEQFF.

The V gene is TRBV21-1, the J gene TRBJ1-5. TRBV21-1 is annotated as a pseudogene. The CDR3 is 18 amino acids. CDR3 DNA: TGTGCCAGCAGCAAGCCTAACGGGAGGGACTTGAGGGATCAGCCCCAGCATTTT. Its protein is CASSKPNGRDLRDQPQHF.

This clone was counted a single time. The chain couples TRBV18 to TRBJ1-2; possibly TRBD1 for D (5 bases). Germline V lookup: CDR1 KGHSH, CDR2 LQKENI. V was cut by 4 bases and J by 7 bases, with 19 bases left in between. CDR3 size: 15 residues. CDR3 sequence: CASSRGGPGEVGYTF. Here the CDR3 DNA reads TGTGCCAGCTCACGCGGCGGCCCGGGGGAGGTTGGCTACACCTTC.

The CDR3 nucleotides are TGTGCCATCAGTGAAAAAAGGACTAGCCTCTACGAGCAGTACTTC. It encodes CAISEKRTSLYEQYF. The chain couples TRBV10-3 to TRBJ2-7, with 8 bases matching TRBD2. V gave up 3 bases and J gave up 3 bases; unmatched junction bases: 7. CDR1 and CDR2 from the germline V gene are ENHRY and SYGVKD. The CDR3 loop spans 15 amino acids.

The chain combines TRBV9 with TRBJ2-2, with TRBD1 matching over 12 bases. This CDR3 region has 19 residues. V shed 4 bases and J 3 bases; nucleotides not matched to a gene: 13. Germline CDR1 is SGDLS and CDR2 is YYNGEE. In DNA form, the CDR3 reads TGTGCCAGCAGCCCGCCGGGACAGGGGGCGTTTGGTGACACCGGGGAGCTGTTTTTT. Amino acid sequence: CASSPPGQGAFGDTGELFF.

The J gene is TRBJ1-5, the V gene TRBV6-5, with 9 positions matching TRBD1. The CDR3 sequence is 15 residues long. Germline CDR1 is MNHEY and CDR2 is SVGAGI. J was trimmed by 0 bases and V by 7 bases; bases with no gene match: 4. CDR3 region: CASTTGGFSNQPQHF. The CDR3 nucleotides are TGTGCCAGCACTACAGGGGGCTTTAGCAATCAGCCCCAGCATTTT.

The J gene is TRBJ1-3, the V gene TRBV9; weak D call: TRBD1 (6 bases). V gave up 4 bases and J gave up 0 bases, with 11 bases separating them. The CDR3 runs to 15 residues. Germline assignment: CDR1 SGDLS and CDR2 YYNGEE. The CDR3 region is CASSPTGFSGNTIYF. The CDR3 nucleotides read TGTGCCAGCAGCCCGACAGGTTTCTCTGGAAACACCATATATTTT.

This clone appeared a single time. V usage is TRBV12-2 and J usage is TRBJ1-6; the table's D call, TRBD1, has no DNA check behind it. TRBV12-2 is a documented pseudogene. The CDR3 is 13 amino acids. The CDR3 here is CASGAWNNSPLHF. CDR3 DNA: TGTGCAAGTGGGGCCTGGAATAATTCACCCCTCCACTTT.

The sample holds one count of this clone. The chain combines TRBV29-1 with TRBJ2-7; D may be TRBD2 (6 bases). V was shortened by 0 bases and J by 2 bases, with 11 bases between the two germline ends. The CDR3 has 14 residues. The V gene's germline CDR1 is SQVTM and CDR2 ANQGSEA. In DNA, the CDR3 is TGCAGCGTTGAAGATCTGGGAGGTACCTACGAGCAGTACTTC. It encodes CSVEDLGGTYEQYF.

This clone is a singleton in its sample. The chain has TRBV30 and TRBJ2-1; D not resolved. V was shortened by 1 base and J by 2 bases, with 6 bases between the two germline ends. This CDR3 is built from 13 residues. Germline assignment: CDR1 GTSNPN and CDR2 SVGIG (reference sequence). The CDR3 reads CAWSGLPYNEQFF. In DNA, the CDR3 is TGTGCCTGGAGTGGACTGCCCTACAATGAGCAGTTCTTC.

The genes are TRBV6-7 and TRBJ1-5, with TRBD1 matching 7 bases. TRBV6-7 is known as an ORF, though its function is uncertain. The trim removed 5 bases at V and 0 bases at J, leaving 4 bases unmatched. The CDR3 runs 15 residues. The CDR3 sequence: CASSPDRDSNQPQHF. The CDR3 nucleotides read TGTGCCAGCAGTCCAGACAGGGATAGCAATCAGCCCCAGCATTTT.

The genes are TRBV12-3 or TRBV12-4 and TRBJ1-2, with 7 positions matching TRBD1. Germline trimming cut 2 bases from V and 8 bases from J; bases unmatched to any gene: 2. This CDR3 is built from 12 residues. CDR3 nucleotides: TGTGCCAGCAGTTTAACAGGGGAAGGCTACACCTTC. This translates into CASSLTGEGYTF.

J is TRBJ1-6 and V is TRBV9, with 7 bases lining up with TRBD1. The CDR3 has 14 amino acids. Germline V gene sequence: CDR1 SGDLS, CDR2 YYNGEE. V was clipped by 2 bases and J by 9 bases; unmatched bases: 5. The CDR3 DNA reads TGTGCCAGCAGCGTTGATAAGGGGGCTTCACCCCTCCACTTT. Residues: CASSVDKGASPLHF.

This rearrangement joins TRBV27 to TRBJ2-7, with D maybe TRBD2 (5 bases). The CDR3 runs to 13 residues. V was cut by 7 bases and J by 2 bases, with 12 bases left in between. Germline CDR1 MNHEY, CDR2 SMNVEV (reference sequence). This CDR3 is CASKPDGTYEQYF. In DNA, the CDR3 is TGTGCCAGCAAGCCTGACGGGACCTACGAGCAGTACTTC.

J is TRBJ1-2 and V is TRBV7-8; 10 nucleotides align to TRBD1. This CDR3 is built from 15 residues. Losses at the gene ends were 4 bases for V and 4 bases for J; bases not matched to a gene: 6. CDR1 is SGHVS and CDR2 is FQNEAQ in the germline V gene. CDR3 region: CASSYPGQGFYGYTF. CDR3 in DNA: TGTGCCAGCAGCTATCCGGGACAGGGGTTCTATGGCTACACCTTC. Full variable domain (outside the CDR3, taken from reference TRBV7-8 and TRBJ1-2): GAGVSQSPRYKVAKRGQDVALRCDPISGHVSLFWYQQALGQGPEFLTYFQNEAQLDKSGLPSDRFFAERPEGSVSTLKIQRTQQEDSAVYLCASSYPGQGFYGYTFGSGTRLTVV.

The rearrangement joins TRBV9 to TRBJ2-7, with 7 positions matching TRBD1. Germline lookup yields CDR1 SGDLS and CDR2 YYNGEE. V was pared by 1 base and J by 0 bases, with 7 bases of the junction left unmatched. The CDR3 spans 16 residues. The CDR3 DNA sequence: TGTGCCAGCAGCGTAAACGGACAGGTTCGCTCCTACGAGCAGTACTTC. Protein sequence: CASSVNGQVRSYEQYF.

CDR3 nucleotide sequence: TGTGCCAGCCGGGGGAACAATGAGCAGTTCTTC. This codes for CASRGNNEQFF. The chain has TRBV27 and TRBJ2-1; tentatively, D is TRBD2 (6 bases). Germline loops: CDR1 MNHEY, CDR2 SMNVEV (reference sequence). Trimming pared 8 bases from V and 5 bases from J, leaving 7 bases between. The CDR3 length is 11 residues.

Concerning this clone: The same CDR3 is also encoded by other DNA sequences in this sample. This chain links TRBV7-8 with TRBJ1-1; possibly TRBD1 for D (5 bases). The CDR3 is made up of 14 amino acids. Germline CDR1 reads SGHVS; CDR2 reads FQNEAQ. V was pared by 1 base and J by 6 bases, with 12 bases between. The CDR3 protein is CASSLVAGRAEAFF. The CDR3 region has the DNA TGTGCCAGCAGCTTAGTGGCAGGGCGCGCTGAAGCTTTCTTT.

The V gene is TRBV6-1, the J gene TRBJ2-6; D gene ambiguous. The CDR3 extends over 16 amino acids. V shed 3 bases and J shed 0 bases, with 9 bases lying between them. Germline V gene data show CDR1 as MNHNS and CDR2 as SASEGT. The CDR3 region is CASSDRHLSGANVLTF. The CDR3 coding sequence is TGTGCCAGCAGTGATAGACACCTCTCTGGGGCCAACGTCCTGACTTTC.

The chain links TRBV16 to TRBJ1-1, with TRBD1 matching 9 bases. Germline V gene data show CDR1 as KGHSY and CDR2 as FQNENV. Losses at the gene ends were 4 bases for V and 4 bases for J; bases not matched to a gene: 7. This CDR3 contains 15 residues. CDR3 protein: CASSPGTGLTTEAFF. In DNA form, the CDR3 reads TGTGCCAGCAGCCCCGGGACAGGGTTGACCACTGAAGCTTTCTTT.

The chain links TRBV5-6 to TRBJ2-7, with TRBD2 as a possible D gene (6 bases). Germline CDR1 SGHDT, CDR2 YYEEEE. V lost 0 bases to trimming and J lost 6 bases, with 19 bases between them. The CDR3 is made up of 16 amino acids. The CDR3 DNA is TGTGCCAGCAGCTTGGGGACTACAGGACTGAAGGGCGAGCAGTACTTC. It specifies CASSLGTTGLKGEQYF.